These 27 T cell receptor beta chains share one sample of origin, sequenced in a study of early T cells in non-severe SARS-CoV-2 infection. TCRdb re-analysed the 5' RACE reads in MiXCR, keeping a single row per CDR3 protein. The table includes 83,000 or so distinct CDR3 sequences, about 9.4% detected once. The sample in question was whole blood, obtained at baseline. These receptors came from an adult who was a healthcare worker with PCR-confirmed SARS-CoV-2 infection or an uninfected control (not recorded which).

This clonotype was observed many times. The chain combines TRBV19 with TRBJ1-6; D ambiguous. V was cut by 1 base and J by 14 bases, with 15 bases left in between. Germline V CDR1 and CDR2: LNHDA, SQIVND (reference sequence). The CDR3 consists of 14 residues. The CDR3 here is CASSIGGAGRALHF. The CDR3 region has the DNA TGTGCCAGTAGTATAGGGGGTGCCGGCCGGGCCCTCCACTTT.

This clonotype was observed a handful of times. The rearrangement uses TRBV27 and TRBJ2-2, with 8 positions matching TRBD1. Per the germline V gene, CDR1 is MNHEY and CDR2 is SMNVEV (reference sequence). The CDR3 is 15 amino acids. V trimming: 6 bases; J trimming: 6 bases; junction bases outside the gene matches: 9. CDR3 residues: CASRLQGVVAGELFF. DNA of the CDR3: TGTGCCAGCAGACTACAGGGGGTAGTGGCCGGGGAGCTGTTTTTT.

This clonotype came up a few times. The chain combines TRBV4-1 with TRBJ2-7; no firm D call. Germline lookup yields CDR1 MGHRA and CDR2 YSYEKL. V lost 0 bases and J lost 4, with 7 bases in between. CDR3 length equals 13 residues. The DNA of the CDR3 is TGCGCCAGCAGCCAAGATCACGGATACGAGCAGTACTTC. Translation: CASSQDHGYEQYF.

In its sample, this clonotype was seen a few times. This chain connects TRBV9 to TRBJ2-3; D remains unclear. Germline loops: CDR1 SGDLS, CDR2 YYNGEE. Deletions cut 3 bases from V and 6 bases from J, with 11 bases between. The CDR3 totals 13 residues. CDR3 loop: CASSATLFDTQYF. The CDR3 coding sequence is TGTGCCAGCAGCGCCACGCTCTTCGATACGCAGTATTTT.

This clonotype occurred many times. The DNA for the CDR3 is TGTGCCAGTAGGTTAGCGGGAGGGCCCTCGGAGACCCAGTACTTC. Its translation is CASRLAGGPSETQYF. J is TRBJ2-5 and V is TRBV19, with 11 bases aligning to TRBD2. Germline V gene sequence: CDR1 LNHDA, CDR2 SQIVND (reference sequence). The CDR3 sequence is 15 residues long. The junction had 8 bases not matched to a gene; V was cut back by 6 bases and J by 5 bases.

The chain carries TRBV7-8 and TRBJ2-2; D perhaps matches TRBD2 (6 bases). Germline loops: CDR1 SGHVS, CDR2 FQNEAQ. The CDR3 is 15 residues long. Trimming removed 2 bases from V and 7 bases from J, with 14 bases in between. In DNA, the CDR3 is TGTGCCAGCAGCTTAAATGACGCGGGGCACGGGGAGCTGTTTTTT. Translated: CASSLNDAGHGELFF.

CDR3 coding DNA: TGTGCCTGGAAACTAGCGGGAGACACCGGGGAGCTGTTTTTT. Encoded protein: CAWKLAGDTGELFF. This rearrangement joins TRBV30 to TRBJ2-2, with 11 bases fitting TRBD2. Trimming cost V 4 bases and J 3 bases; bases outside gene matches: 1. This CDR3 has 14 residues. Germline CDR1 reads GTSNPN; CDR2 reads SVGIG (reference sequence).

This clonotype came up many times. The V call is TRBV28, the J call TRBJ2-7, with 7 positions matching TRBD1. The germline V gene encodes CDR1 MDHEN and CDR2 SYDVKM. The J segment lost 0 bases and the V segment lost 7 bases, leaving 3 bases of the junction unmatched. The CDR3 loop spans 13 amino acids. The CDR3 sequence: CASTAGGSYEQYF. Here the CDR3 DNA reads TGTGCCAGCACCGCAGGGGGCTCCTACGAGCAGTACTTC.

This clonotype came up many times. The V call is TRBV12-3 or TRBV12-4, the J call TRBJ2-7; 7 nucleotides align to TRBD2. This CDR3 has 15 amino acids. With 1 base clipped from V and 1 base from J, the junction kept 4 bases outside the gene matches. The CDR3 nucleotides are TGTGCCAGCAGTTTAGAGGGACTACTATCCTACGAGCAGTACTTC. This sequence encodes CASSLEGLLSYEQYF.

This clonotype was seen a handful of times. This chain joins TRBV5-1 and TRBJ1-2; 10 bases line up with TRBD1. Germline trimming cut 4 bases from V and 5 bases from J; bases unmatched to any gene: 5. The germline CDR1 and CDR2 sequences are SGHRS and YFSETQ. The CDR3 contains 14 residues. CDR3 sequence reads: CASSEVDRGYGYTF. The CDR3 nucleotides read TGCGCCAGCAGCGAGGTGGACAGGGGGTATGGCTACACCTTC.

This clonotype showed up just a few times. CDR3 amino acids: CASSRPQGEQYF. For the CDR3, the DNA is TGTGCCAGCAGCCGCCCCCAGGGCGAGCAGTACTTC. The chain has TRBV5-8 and TRBJ2-7; possibly TRBD1 for D (5 bases). Germline V CDR1 and CDR2: SGHTS, YDEGEE. This CDR3 comprises 12 residues. V lost 4 bases, J lost 6 bases, and 11 bases lay in between.

This rearrangement joins TRBV3-1 to TRBJ2-1; tentatively, D is TRBD1 or TRBD2 (7 bases each). This CDR3 is built from 13 residues. CDR1 LGHDT and CDR2 YNNKEL come from the germline V gene (reference sequence). V lost 4 bases, J lost 10 bases, and 14 bases lay in between. The CDR3: CASSRGSRGEQFF. CDR3 DNA: TGTGCCAGCAGCCGCGGGAGCAGGGGGGAGCAGTTCTTC.

This clonotype was found a few times. The J gene is TRBJ2-7, the V gene TRBV6-1; tentative D call: TRBD1 (6 bases). Trimming pared 4 bases from V and 3 bases from J, leaving 10 bases between. The germline V gene has CDR1 MNHNS and CDR2 SASEGT. This CDR3 has 13 residues. CDR3 sequence: CASSATGNYEQYF. For the CDR3, the DNA is TGTGCCAGCAGTGCCACAGGGAACTACGAGCAGTACTTC.

This chain connects TRBV7-9 to TRBJ2-7; 12 bases align to TRBD1. Germline V gene lookup returns CDR1 SEHNR and CDR2 FQNEAQ (reference sequence). The CDR3 runs 16 residues. V lost 4 bases, J lost 5 bases, and 9 bases stayed unmatched. In nucleotides, the CDR3 is TGTGCCAGCAGCTCTGACCGGGACAGGGGGCCCCACGAGCAGTACTTC. It specifies CASSSDRDRGPHEQYF.

This clonotype appeared a few times. The chain's CDR3 is CASSLGVWGMNTEAFF. The CDR3 nucleotides read TGTGCCAGCAGTTTAGGGGTTTGGGGCATGAACACTGAAGCTTTCTTT. The V and J genes are TRBV27 and TRBJ1-1, with a possible D match to TRBD1 (5 bases). Trimming cost V 2 bases and J 0 bases, with 13 bases left between them. This CDR3 contains 16 residues. CDR1 and CDR2 from the germline V gene are MNHEY and SMNVEV (reference sequence).

This clonotype was seen repeatedly, ten times or more. The chain links TRBV20-1 to TRBJ1-1, with D possibly TRBD1 on 6 matching bases. The CDR3 contains 18 residues. CDR1 and CDR2 (germline): DFQATT, SNEGSKA (reference sequence). DNA for the CDR3: TGCAGCAAGGGCTCATCGGGGGGCGCTGGTAAGGTCTACACTGAAGCTTTCTTT. This codes for CSKGSSGGAGKVYTEAFF.

This clonotype showed up many times. The J gene is TRBJ1-1, the V gene TRBV28; D may be TRBD1 (5 bases). Trimming removed 3 bases from V and 1 base from J, with 15 bases in between. Germline loops: CDR1 MDHEN, CDR2 SYDVKM. CDR3 length equals 16 residues. The CDR3 is CASSFAETRGNTEAFF. The CDR3 coding sequence is TGTGCCAGCAGTTTCGCTGAGACAAGGGGGAACACTGAAGCTTTCTTT.

This clonotype was seen repeatedly, ten times or more. The chain uses TRBV20-1 and TRBJ2-5; 10 positions match TRBD2. In germline, CDR1 is DFQATT, CDR2 SNEGSKA (reference sequence). The CDR3 extends over 19 amino acids. Unmatched junction bases numbered 18, after V lost 3 bases and J lost 2 bases. The DNA of the CDR3 is TGCAGTGCTAGTGCAGGGGGCCGGCTAGCGGGAGCCAAACAAGAGACCCAGTACTTC. As protein: CSASAGGRLAGAKQETQYF.

This clonotype was recorded at least ten times. The chain employs TRBV14 and TRBJ2-5; D remains ambiguous. Germline lookup yields CDR1 SGHDN and CDR2 FVKESK. The CDR3 consists of 12 residues. V dropped 3 bases and J dropped 5 bases, with 7 bases sitting between them. The CDR3 bases are TGTGCCAGCAGCCAGTTGGGCGAGACCCAGTACTTC. Protein sequence: CASSQLGETQYF.

The V and J genes are TRBV10-2 and TRBJ1-6, with a tentative D call TRBD1 (5 bases). CDR1 is WSHSY, CDR2 SAAADI, per germline. V was trimmed by 3 bases and J by 13 bases, leaving 16 bases between them. CDR3 length: 14 residues. The CDR3 DNA is TGCGCCAGCAGTGAAAGCGGGGGAAGGCGGCCCCTCCACTTT. Translating it yields CASSESGGRRPLHF.

This clonotype was seen a few times. The V gene is TRBV9, the J gene TRBJ1-5, with 7 bases that match TRBD1. After removal of 7 bases from V and 6 bases from J, the junction contained 13 bases not matched to a gene. Germline V gives CDR1 SGDLS, CDR2 YYNGEE. The CDR3 is made up of 15 amino acids. CDR3 DNA: TGTGCCAGCTCTGAAAGCGGGACAGCGAGTCAGCCCCAGCATTTT. Translated, it gives CASSESGTASQPQHF.

In this sample, this clonotype turned up many times. J is TRBJ2-5 and V is TRBV6-2 or TRBV6-3; D ambiguous. Per germline, CDR1 MNHEY and CDR2 SVGEGT. Trimming removed 6 bases from V and 4 bases from J, with 12 bases in between. The length of the CDR3 is 13 residues. The CDR3 sequence is CASSRPARETQYF. CDR3 sequence (DNA): TGTGCCAGCAGCCGACCTGCCCGAGAGACCCAGTACTTC.

This clonotype has just a few counts. The rearrangement joins TRBV28 to TRBJ1-6; D gene ambiguous. Germline CDR1 and CDR2: MDHEN and SYDVKM. There are 14 residues in the CDR3. V lost 5 bases and J 7 bases, leaving 12 bases between the germline ends. The CDR3 region has the DNA TGTGCCAGCAGTCTCCACTCGGGGAATTCACCCCTCCACTTT. It encodes CASSLHSGNSPLHF.

Ten or more counts support this clonotype. V is TRBV14 and J is TRBJ2-6; D not resolved. The CDR3 covers 15 residues. V was pared by 2 bases and J by 2 bases, with 7 bases between. Germline CDR1 and CDR2: SGHDN and FVKESK. The CDR3 reads CASSQHGTGANVLTF. The CDR3, as DNA: TGTGCCAGCAGCCAACATGGAACTGGGGCCAACGTCCTGACTTTC.

The rearrangement uses TRBV7-9 and TRBJ1-6; a weak D match, TRBD1 (5 bases). V lost 1 base and J 8 bases, leaving 9 bases between the germline ends. CDR3 length: 14 amino acids. From germline, CDR1 is SEHNR and CDR2 FQNEAQ (reference sequence). DNA for the CDR3: TGTGCCAGCAGCTTAGGCAGGGAGTATTCACCCCTCCACTTT. This gives the protein CASSLGREYSPLHF.

There are many counts of this clonotype. The chain couples TRBV7-2 to TRBJ2-1, with D perhaps TRBD1 or TRBD2 (5 bases each). The CDR3 length is 15 residues. Germline V gene lookup returns CDR1 SGHTA and CDR2 FQGNSA. The V gene lost 4 bases and the J gene lost 10 bases, with 20 bases spanning the gap. In DNA, the CDR3 is TGTGCCAGCAGCTCCCCCGGGACCATGCCCTCCGAGCAGTTCTTC. This gives the protein CASSSPGTMPSEQFF.

The gene calls are TRBV7-2 and TRBJ2-7, with D unresolved. Germline values: CDR1 SGHTA, CDR2 FQGNSA. This CDR3 spans 14 amino acids. Trimming shortened V by 1 base and J by 0 bases, and 7 bases separated the two germline ends. In DNA, the CDR3 is TGTGCCAGCAGCTTAGATAGGTACTCCTACGAGCAGTACTTC. This encodes CASSLDRYSYEQYF.